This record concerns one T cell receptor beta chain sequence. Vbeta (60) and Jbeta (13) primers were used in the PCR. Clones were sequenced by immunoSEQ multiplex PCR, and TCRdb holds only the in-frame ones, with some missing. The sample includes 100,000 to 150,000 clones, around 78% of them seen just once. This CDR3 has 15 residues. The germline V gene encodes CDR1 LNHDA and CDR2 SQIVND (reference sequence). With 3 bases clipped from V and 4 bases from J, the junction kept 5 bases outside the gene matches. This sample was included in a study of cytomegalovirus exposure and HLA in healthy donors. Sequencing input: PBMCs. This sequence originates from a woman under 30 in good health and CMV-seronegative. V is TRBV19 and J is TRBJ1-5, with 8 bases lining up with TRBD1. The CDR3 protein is CASSIRQGINQPQHF. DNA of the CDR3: TGTGCCAGTAGTATCAGACAGGGGATTAATCAGCCCCAGCATTTT.